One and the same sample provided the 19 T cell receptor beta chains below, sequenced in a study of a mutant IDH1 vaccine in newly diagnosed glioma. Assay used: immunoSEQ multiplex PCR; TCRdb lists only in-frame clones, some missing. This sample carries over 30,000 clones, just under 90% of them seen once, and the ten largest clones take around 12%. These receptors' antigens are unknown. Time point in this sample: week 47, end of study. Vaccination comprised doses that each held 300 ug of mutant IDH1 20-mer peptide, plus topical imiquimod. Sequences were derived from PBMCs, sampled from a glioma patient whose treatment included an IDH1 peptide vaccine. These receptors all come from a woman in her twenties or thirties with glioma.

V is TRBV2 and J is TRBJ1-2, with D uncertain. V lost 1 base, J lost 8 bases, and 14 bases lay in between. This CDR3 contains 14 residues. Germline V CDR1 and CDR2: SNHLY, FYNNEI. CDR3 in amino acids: CASSEDAGVQGYTF. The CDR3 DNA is TGTGCCAGCAGTGAAGACGCCGGGGTGCAGGGCTACACCTTC. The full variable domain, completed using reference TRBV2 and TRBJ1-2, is EPEVTQTPSHQVTQMGQEVILRCVPISNHLYFYWYRQILGQKVEFLVSFYNNEISEKSEIFDDQFSVERPDGSNFTLKIRSTKLEDSAMYFCASSEDAGVQGYTFGSGTRLTVV.

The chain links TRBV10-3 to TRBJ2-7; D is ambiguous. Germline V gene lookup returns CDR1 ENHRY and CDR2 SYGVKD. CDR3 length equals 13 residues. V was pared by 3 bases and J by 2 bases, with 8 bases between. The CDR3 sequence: CAISDVGTYEQYF. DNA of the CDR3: TGTGCCATCAGTGACGTGGGCACCTACGAGCAGTACTTC.

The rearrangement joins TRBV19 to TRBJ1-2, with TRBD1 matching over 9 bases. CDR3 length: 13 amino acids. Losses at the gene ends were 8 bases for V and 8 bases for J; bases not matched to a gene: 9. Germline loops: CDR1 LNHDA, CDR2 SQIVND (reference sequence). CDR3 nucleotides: TGTGCCAGTGGACAGGGGTTAACCGACGGCTACACCTTC. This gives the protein CASGQGLTDGYTF.

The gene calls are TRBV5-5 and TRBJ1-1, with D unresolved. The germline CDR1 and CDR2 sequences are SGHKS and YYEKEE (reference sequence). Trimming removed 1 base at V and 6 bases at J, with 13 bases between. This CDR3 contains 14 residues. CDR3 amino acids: CASSLIPGFAEAFF. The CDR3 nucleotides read TGTGCCAGCAGCTTGATTCCCGGGTTCGCTGAAGCTTTCTTT.

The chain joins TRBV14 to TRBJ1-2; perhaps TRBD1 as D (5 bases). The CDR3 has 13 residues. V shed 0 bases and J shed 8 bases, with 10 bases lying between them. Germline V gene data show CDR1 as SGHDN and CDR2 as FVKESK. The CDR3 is CASSQDQGFGYTF. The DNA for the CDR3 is TGTGCCAGCAGCCAAGATCAGGGATTCGGCTACACCTTC.

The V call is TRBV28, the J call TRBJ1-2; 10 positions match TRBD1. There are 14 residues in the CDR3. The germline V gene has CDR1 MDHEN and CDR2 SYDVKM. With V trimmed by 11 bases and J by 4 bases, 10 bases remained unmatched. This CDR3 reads CASALGQGIYGYTF. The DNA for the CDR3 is TGTGCCTCGGCCCTGGGACAGGGGATCTATGGCTACACCTTC.

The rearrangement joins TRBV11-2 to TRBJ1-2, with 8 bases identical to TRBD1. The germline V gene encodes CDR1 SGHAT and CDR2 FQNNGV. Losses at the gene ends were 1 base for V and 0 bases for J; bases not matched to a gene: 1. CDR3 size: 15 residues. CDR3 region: CASSLGTGTNYGYTF. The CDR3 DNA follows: TGTGCCAGCAGCTTAGGGACAGGGACTAACTATGGCTACACCTTC.

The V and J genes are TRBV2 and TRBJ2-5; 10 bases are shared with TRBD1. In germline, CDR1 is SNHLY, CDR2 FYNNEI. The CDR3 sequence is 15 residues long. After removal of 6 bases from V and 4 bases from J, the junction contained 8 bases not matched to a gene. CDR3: CASRRDRGSRETQYF. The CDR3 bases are TGTGCCAGCAGGAGGGACAGGGGATCGCGAGAGACCCAGTACTTC.

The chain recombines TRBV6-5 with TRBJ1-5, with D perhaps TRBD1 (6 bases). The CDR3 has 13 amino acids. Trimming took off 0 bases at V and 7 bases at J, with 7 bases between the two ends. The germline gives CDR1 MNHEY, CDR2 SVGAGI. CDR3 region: CASSYSDSQPQHF. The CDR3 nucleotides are TGTGCCAGCAGTTACTCGGACAGCCAGCCCCAGCATTTT.

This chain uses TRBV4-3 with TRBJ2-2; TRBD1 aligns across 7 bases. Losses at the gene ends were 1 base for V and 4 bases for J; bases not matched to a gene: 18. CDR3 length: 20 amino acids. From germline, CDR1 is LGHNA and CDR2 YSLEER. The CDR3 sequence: CASSQGGIGTVEQSTGELFF. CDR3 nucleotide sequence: TGCGCCAGCAGCCAAGGGGGAATCGGGACAGTAGAGCAAAGCACCGGGGAGCTGTTTTTT.

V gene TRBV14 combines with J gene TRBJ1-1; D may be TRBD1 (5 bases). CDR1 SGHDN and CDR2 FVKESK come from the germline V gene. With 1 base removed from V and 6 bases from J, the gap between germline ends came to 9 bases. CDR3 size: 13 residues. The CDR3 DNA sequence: TGTGCCAGCAGCCAAGTGACGGGGGCTGAAGCTTTCTTT. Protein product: CASSQVTGAEAFF.

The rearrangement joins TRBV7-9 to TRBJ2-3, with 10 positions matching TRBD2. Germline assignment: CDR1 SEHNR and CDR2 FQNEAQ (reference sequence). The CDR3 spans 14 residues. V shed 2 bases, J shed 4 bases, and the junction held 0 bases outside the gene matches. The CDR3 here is CASSLSGGADTQYF. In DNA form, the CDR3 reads TGTGCCAGCAGCTTAAGCGGGGGGGCAGATACGCAGTATTTT.

For the CDR3, the DNA is TGCAGCGTAATCGGGCGAAACACAGATACGCAGTATTTT. Protein product: CSVIGRNTDTQYF. The chain combines TRBV29-1 with TRBJ2-3; no clear D gene. In germline, CDR1 is SQVTM, CDR2 ANQGSEA. V was trimmed by 6 bases and J by 2 bases, leaving 12 bases between them. The CDR3 is 13 residues long.

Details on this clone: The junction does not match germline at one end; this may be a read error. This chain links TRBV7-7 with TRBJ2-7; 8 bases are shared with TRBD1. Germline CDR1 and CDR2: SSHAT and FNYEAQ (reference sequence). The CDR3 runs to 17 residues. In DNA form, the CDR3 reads TGTGCTAGCAGCTTAACTAGAAGGGGGACAGGCGTCTACGAGCAGTACTTC. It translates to CASSLTRRGTGVYEQYF.

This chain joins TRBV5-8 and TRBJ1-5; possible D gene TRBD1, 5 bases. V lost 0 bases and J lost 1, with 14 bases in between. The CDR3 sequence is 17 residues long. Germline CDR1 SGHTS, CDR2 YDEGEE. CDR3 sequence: CASSLVGASYSNQPQHF. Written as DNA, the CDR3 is TGTGCCAGCAGCTTGGTCGGGGCTTCGTACAGCAATCAGCCCCAGCATTTT. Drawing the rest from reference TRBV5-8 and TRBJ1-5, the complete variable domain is EAGVTQSPTHLIKTRGQQATLRCSPISGHTSVYWYQQALGLGLQFLLWYDEGEERNRGNFPPRFSGRQFPNYSSELNVNALELEDSALYLCASSLVGASYSNQPQHFGDGTRLSIL.

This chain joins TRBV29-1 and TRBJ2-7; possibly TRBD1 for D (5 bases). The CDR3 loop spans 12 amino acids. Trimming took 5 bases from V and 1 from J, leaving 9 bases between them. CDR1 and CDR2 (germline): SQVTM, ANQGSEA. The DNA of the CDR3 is TGCAGCGTTCGACAGACATCCTACGAGCAGTACTTC. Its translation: CSVRQTSYEQYF.

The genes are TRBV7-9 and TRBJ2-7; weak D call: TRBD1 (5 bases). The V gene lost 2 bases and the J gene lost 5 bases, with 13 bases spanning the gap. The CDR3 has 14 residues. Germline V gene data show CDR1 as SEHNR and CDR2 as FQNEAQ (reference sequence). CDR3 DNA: TGTGCCAGCAGCTTATTGTTCAGGGCCCACGAGCAGTACTTC. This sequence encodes CASSLLFRAHEQYF.

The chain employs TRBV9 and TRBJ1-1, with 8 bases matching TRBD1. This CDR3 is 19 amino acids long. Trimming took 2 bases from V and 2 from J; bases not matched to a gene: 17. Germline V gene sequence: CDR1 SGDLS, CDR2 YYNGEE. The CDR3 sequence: CASSVNADRGPPGNTEAFF. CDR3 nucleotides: TGTGCCAGCAGCGTCAATGCCGACAGGGGACCCCCGGGAAACACTGAAGCTTTCTTT.

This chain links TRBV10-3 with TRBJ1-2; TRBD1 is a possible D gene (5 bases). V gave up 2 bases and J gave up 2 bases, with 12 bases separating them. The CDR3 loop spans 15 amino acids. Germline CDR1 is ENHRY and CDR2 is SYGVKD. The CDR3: CAISEGQGRNYGYTF. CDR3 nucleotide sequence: TGTGCCATCAGTGAGGGGCAGGGTCGAAACTATGGCTACACCTTC.